Given below is one TCR beta chain in context. What it binds is unknown. The method was immunoSEQ multiplex PCR; TCRdb's version includes in-frame clones alone and lacks a portion of them. The sample includes roughly 2,700 clones, 30% to 35% of them seen just once. This CDR3 is built from 15 residues. The data are from a study of T cells in localized non-small cell lung cancer. Study-wide findings and caveats: There was an association of higher blood T cell density with longer overall survival. A median about 62 of the top 100 tumor clones appeared in adjacent lung. Heterogeneity remains possible because sequencing was limited to only one tumor region.

This sample comprised lung tumor tissue, obtained before any cancer treatment. This TCR came from a female donor older than 55 with stage II squamous cell lung carcinoma. The chain links TRBV7-5 to TRBJ2-6; TRBD1 is the table's D call, not checked against the DNA. TRBV7-5 is annotated as a pseudogene. This chain's CDR3 is CASSPTETGANVLTF. CDR3 sequence (DNA): TGTGCCAGCAGCCCGACAGAAACTGGGGCCAACGTCCTGACTTTC.